The present TCR beta chain was sequenced within a study of blood T cell repertoires in COVID-19. Libraries were prepared by immunoSEQ multiplex PCR; TCRdb keeps only in-frame clonotypes and omits some of them. The table includes about 150,000 clones, 70% to 90% detected once. This clone has only a few counts. Unmatched junction bases numbered 9, after V lost 6 bases and J lost 4 bases. The length of the CDR3 is 15 residues. The germline CDR1 and CDR2 sequences are MNHEY and SMNVEV (reference sequence). This chain links TRBV27 with TRBJ2-3; 8 bases line up with TRBD2. The clonotype comes from a man aged 50-60 years who had recovered from COVID-19. Sequencing was done on a sample of PBMCs or T cells enriched from blood (not recorded which). The CDR3 bases are TGTGCCAGCAGCGCCGGGACTAGTCGCTCAGATACGCAGTATTTT. It translates to CASSAGTSRSDTQYF.